This is a list of T cell receptor beta chains from one sample in a study of cytomegalovirus exposure and HLA in healthy donors. Profiled with immunoSEQ multiplex PCR; TCRdb holds only in-frame clones, not every one. The sample comprises 85,000 to 130,000 clones, about nine tenths of which are singletons, and about 1.8% rests with the top ten. The specimen was PBMCs. Source of these receptors: a young woman in good health and CMV-seropositive. Each CDR3 is given with its conserved first and last residue. A D gene is named only where the DNA matches it firmly. Where a row states a size, it is once, few, many or the class of an expanded clone; other rows omit it.

TRBJ2-7 | TRBV5-6 | TRBD2 | - | TGTGCCAGCAGCTTGAAAGCGGGGGCAAAATATGTCGGGGTGCAGTACTTC | CASSLKAGAKYVGVQYF
TRBJ2-1 | TRBV9 | TRBD2 | once | TGTGCCAGCAGCGTAGCACCAGCGGGGATTTACAATGAGCAGTTCTTC | CASSVAPAGIYNEQFF
TRBJ1-2 | TRBV6-5 | TRBD1 | - | TGTGCCAGCAGCAGGACAGGGAGATTTAACTATGGCTACACCTTC | CASSRTGRFNYGYTF
TRBJ2-5 | TRBV7-9 | - | - | TGTGCCAGCACCACTGACAGATACCAAGAGACCCAGTACTTC | CASTTDRYQETQYF
TRBJ2-4 | TRBV5-1 | TRBD2 | - | TGCGCCAGCAGCTTTGGGGCTAGCGGGGAGAAGAAAAACATTCAGTACTTC | CASSFGASGEKKNIQYF
TRBJ2-2 | TRBV6-6 | TRBD1 | - | TGTGCCAGCTGGGGGACAGTCCTGAACACCGGGGAGCTGTTTTTT | CASWGTVLNTGELFF
TRBJ2-7 | TRBV9 | TRBD1 | - | TGTGCCAGCAGCGTAGGGACAGGAACCTACGAGCAGTACTTC | CASSVGTGTYEQYF
TRBJ1-4 | TRBV2 | TRBD1 | - | TGTGCCAGCAGTGAATCCGGGACAGATAATGAAAAACTGTTTTTT | CASSESGTDNEKLFF
TRBJ2-1 | TRBV4-1 | TRBD2 | - | TGCGCCAGCAGCCAAGATAGGACTAGCGGGGTTGATGAGCAGTTCTTC | CASSQDRTSGVDEQFF
TRBJ1-2 | TRBV9 | TRBD1 | - | TGTGCCAGCAGCACCCGGACAGGGACCAACTATGGCTACACCTTC | CASSTRTGTNYGYTF
TRBJ1-1 | TRBV10-1 | TRBD1 | - | TGCGCCAGCGAGATACCGGGACAGGGTTGGGAGAACACTGAAGCTTTCTTT | CASEIPGQGWENTEAFF
TRBJ1-1 | TRBV2 | - | - | TGTGCCAGCAGTGATAGTAAGGGGGTAAGGACTGAAGCTTTCTTT | CASSDSKGVRTEAFF
TRBJ1-1 | TRBV18 | TRBD1 | - | TGTGCCAGCTCCCCAGGGAAAGGGACAGGAGCTTTCTTT | CASSPGKGTGAFF
TRBJ2-1 | TRBV7-7 | - | - | TGTGCTAGCAGCTTAGGCACAGTAAATGAGCAGTTCTTC | CASSLGTVNEQFF
TRBJ1-2 | TRBV4-1 | - | - | TGCGCCAGCAGCCAAACAGGTGGGAACTATGGCTACACCTTC | CASSQTGGNYGYTF
TRBJ1-4 | TRBV27 | TRBD1 | - | TGTGCCAGCAGTTCAGGGGGTCGGATTGAAAAACTGTTTTTT | CASSSGGRIEKLFF
TRBJ2-2 | TRBV5-3 | - | - | TGTGCCAGAAGCCCTGGACGGGTCAAGACTACCGTTGGAGGGGAGCTGTTTTTT | CARSPGRVKTTVGGELFF
TRBJ2-1 | TRBV27 | TRBD2 | - | TGTGCCAGCAGTCTCCGAACTCGGAGCGGGGGCCTTCACAATGAGCAGTTCTTC | CASSLRTRSGGLHNEQFF
TRBJ2-2 | TRBV6-6 | TRBD1 | - | TGTGCCAGCAGGGGACAGGGGCCGGGGGAGCTGTTTTTT | CASRGQGPGELFF
TRBJ1-4 | TRBV6-5 | - | - | TGTGCCAGCAGTTACGGTATAACTCCAACTAATGAAAAACTGTTTTTT | CASSYGITPTNEKLFF
TRBJ2-5 | TRBV5-4 | TRBD2 | - | TGTGCCAGCAGCTTGCCTAGCGGGGGAGGGGAGACCCAGTACTTC | CASSLPSGGGETQYF
TRBJ2-1 | TRBV27 | TRBD1 | - | TGTGCCAGCAGGCCGGGACAGGGTTTAAGGGAATCCTACAATGAGCAGTTCTTC | CASRPGQGLRESYNEQFF
TRBJ1-6 | TRBV2 | TRBD1 | - | TGTGCCGGTCGACAGGGGGTAGATTCACCCCTCCACTTT | CAGRQGVDSPLHF
TRBJ2-7 | TRBV2 | TRBD2 | - | TGTGCCAGCAGCGGGACTAGCGGCCCCTACGAGCAGTACTTC | CASSGTSGPYEQYF
TRBJ1-1 | TRBV5-1 | - | - | TGCGCCAGCACCCCTGGGGCCAACACTGAAGCTTTCTTT | CASTPGANTEAFF
TRBJ2-5 | TRBV13 | - | - | TGTGCCAGCAGCTTAGCGGCGGGGGCAGGAGAGACCCAGTACTTC | CASSLAAGAGETQYF